The 18 T cell receptor beta chains in this list originate from one sample, sequenced in a study of T cell clonality in common variable immunodeficiency. Findings and limits, study-wide: Reportedly, TCR beta sequences from common variable immunodeficiency showed fewer deletions and N-nucleotide insertions.

No antigen has been identified for these receptors. Libraries were prepared by immunoSEQ multiplex PCR; TCRdb keeps only in-frame clonotypes and omits some of them. The specimen has approximately 12,000 clones, none found just once. The sequenced sample consisted of peripheral blood mononuclear cells. Receptor source: a human donor with common variable immunodeficiency.

There are a few counts of this clone. The read is 3 residues too short to cover the CDR3 end, so that end is filled in from the germline J gene. The gene calls are TRBV30 and TRBJ1-4; D may be TRBD1 (5 bases). The CDR3 length is 14 residues. V was shortened by 7 bases and J by 3 bases, with 15 bases between the two germline ends. From germline, CDR1 is GTSNPN and CDR2 SVGIG (reference sequence). The CDR3 reads CAYRKGWSNEKLFF. CDR3 bases read: TGTGCCTACAGAAAGGGGTGGTCTAATGAAAAA.

This clone was detected only a few times. With the read ending 3 residues before the CDR3 end, the germline J gene is used to fill in that end. V and J are TRBV7-6 and TRBJ2-3, with TRBD2 matching 9 bases. J lost 8 bases, V lost 2 bases, and 14 bases had no gene match. The germline CDR1 and CDR2 sequences are SGHVS and FNYEAQ. CDR3 length: 17 amino acids. The CDR3 DNA, read in part, is TGTGCCAGCAGCTTACGGTGGGGTAGCGGGGGCCCTGCTACG. This codes for CASSLRWGSGGPAT. The whole CDR3 region reads CASSLRWGSGGPATQYF.

This clone occurred a few times. The sequenced fragment ends 3 residues before the CDR3 boundary, so the rest is inferred from the germline J gene. The chain links TRBV19 to TRBJ2-3; 7 bases are a match to TRBD2. Germline V CDR1 and CDR2: LNHDA, SQIVND (reference sequence). V shed 2 bases, J shed 5 bases, and the junction held 7 bases outside the gene matches. The CDR3 consists of 15 residues. The CDR3 is CASSISPSGLDTQYF. The covered CDR3 bases are TGTGCCAGTAGTATAAGTCCTAGCGGACTAGATACG.

This clone is medium-sized by share. Coverage ceases 3 residues before the CDR3 finishes, and the germline J gene fills in the end. The chain is built from TRBV12-3 or TRBV12-4 and TRBJ2-1, with a possible D match to TRBD2 (6 bases). The ends were cut back, 6 bases at V and 9 bases at J, with 12 bases in the middle. The CDR3 consists of 12 residues. The DNA read from the CDR3 is TGTGCCAGCAGCTGGGCGGGGTCTGAG. This sequence encodes CASSWAGSE. The entire CDR3 protein reads CASSWAGSEQFF.

This clone is categorized as medium-sized. The read stops 3 residues short of the end of the CDR3; the missing end is completed from the germline J gene. V usage is TRBV30 and J usage is TRBJ2-5; TRBD1 matches 10 bases. The CDR3 consists of 16 residues. The ends lost 0 bases at V and 2 bases at J; junction bases unmatched: 6. Germline V lookup: CDR1 GTSNPN, CDR2 SVGIG (reference sequence). The sequenced part of the CDR3 DNA is TGTGCCTGGAGTGTAGGGACAGGGGCCAGACAAGAGACC. Its translation: CAWSVGTGARQET. The entire CDR3 sequence reads CAWSVGTGARQETQYF.

This clone is judged medium-sized. Read coverage stops 3 residues before the CDR3 terminus; the germline J gene supplies the remainder. The V gene is TRBV18, the J gene TRBJ2-6; D remains unclear. Trimming shortened V by 6 bases and J by 1 base, and 10 bases separated the two germline ends. This CDR3 is built from 15 residues. Germline-derived CDR1 and CDR2 are KGHSH and LQKENI. The CDR3 bases that were read are TGTGCCAGCTCCCCCCAGATGTCTGGGGCCAACGTC. The encoded protein is CASSPQMSGANV. The whole CDR3 region reads CASSPQMSGANVLTF.

Notes on this clone: The sequence runs out 3 residues before the end of the CDR3; the remainder is reconstructed from the germline J gene. The rearrangement links TRBV7-9 to TRBJ1-1; D uncertain. The V end was cut by 1 base, the J end by 5 bases, with 8 bases between. This CDR3 is built from 13 residues. Germline V gene data show CDR1 as SEHNR and CDR2 as FQNEAQ (reference sequence). The CDR3 spells CASSLVAGTEAFF. CDR3 DNA (partial): TGTGCCAGCAGCTTAGTTGCGGGAACTGAA. Based on the CDR3 plus reference TRBV7-9 and TRBJ1-1, the full variable domain is DTGVSQNPRHKITKRGQNVTFRCDPISEHNRLYWYRQTLGQGPEFLTYFQNEAQLEKSRLLSDRFSAERPKGSFSTLEIQRTEQGDSAMYLCASSLVAGTEAFFGQGTRLTVV.

This clone was counted ten times or more. The read ends 3 residues before the CDR3 terminus; that terminus is restored from the germline J gene. The chain combines TRBV10-3 with TRBJ1-2; 9 nucleotides agree with TRBD1. CDR3 length: 14 residues. Germline loops: CDR1 ENHRY, CDR2 SYGVKD. The CDR3 is CAITRGQGVEGYTF. CDR3 DNA (partial): TGTGCCATCACCCGGGGACAGGGAGTGGAAGGC.

Comments on this clone: The read finishes 3 residues shy of the CDR3 end, and the germline J gene is used to complete it. This chain links TRBV30 with TRBJ1-1, with no clear D. The V gene's germline CDR1 is GTSNPN and CDR2 SVGIG (reference sequence). CDR3 size: 13 residues. CDR3 DNA, as far as it was read: TGTGCCTGGAGTCCCGGCCCGGGGAAGGAA. It is translated as CAWSPGPGKE. The CDR3 reads in full as CAWSPGPGKEAFF. Complete variable domain (other parts from reference TRBV30 and TRBJ1-1): SQTIHQWPATLVQPVGSPLSLECTVEGTSNPNLYWYRQAAGRGLQLLFYSVGIGQISSEVPQNLSASRPQDRQFILSSKKLLLSDSGFYLCAWSPGPGKEAFFGQGTRLTVV.

With respect to this clone: The read terminates 3 residues ahead of where the CDR3 ends, so the germline J gene completes it. The J gene is TRBJ2-6, the V gene TRBV7-7; 7 bases fit TRBD1. Germline values: CDR1 SSHAT, CDR2 FNYEAQ (reference sequence). The trim removed 5 bases at V and 0 bases at J, leaving 7 bases unmatched. This CDR3 is 17 amino acids long. This CDR3 is CASSPGQRPSGANVLTF. Incomplete CDR3 DNA: TGTGCCAGCAGCCCGGGACAGCGTCCCTCTGGGGCCAACGTC.

This clone has more than one count but fewer than ten. The CDR3 is cut off 3 residues early in the read; its end comes from the germline J gene. V usage is TRBV7-9 and J usage is TRBJ2-2; D not certain. The germline V gene has CDR1 SEHNR and CDR2 FQNEAQ (reference sequence). V shed 3 bases and J shed 2 bases, with 10 bases lying between them. The CDR3 runs to 15 residues. The CDR3: CASSFVKGNTGELFF. The DNA read from the CDR3 is TGTGCCAGCAGCTTCGTGAAGGGTAACACCGGGGAG.

As regards this clone: The read comes to an end 3 residues before the CDR3 does, leaving the germline J gene to fill in the end. This chain uses TRBV18 with TRBJ1-4; a weak D match, TRBD1 (5 bases). Germline V gene lookup returns CDR1 KGHSH and CDR2 LQKENI. CDR3 length: 13 amino acids. V shed 6 bases and J shed 1 base, with 6 bases lying between them. The covered CDR3 bases are TGTGCCAGCTCGCAGGGAACTAATGAAAAA. Its translation: CASSQGTNEK. The full CDR3 reads CASSQGTNEKLFF.

On this clone: The sequenced fragment ends 3 residues before the CDR3 boundary, so the rest is inferred from the germline J gene. The V gene is TRBV19, the J gene TRBJ1-1; 8 bases match TRBD1. The CDR3 consists of 13 residues. Germline loops: CDR1 LNHDA, CDR2 SQIVND (reference sequence). The trim removed 7 bases at V and 5 bases at J, leaving 6 bases unmatched. Incomplete CDR3 DNA: TGTGCCAGTACCCCGACAGGGGTGACTGAA. Its translation is CASTPTGVTE. The CDR3 in full is CASTPTGVTEAFF.

This clone was counted only a few times. The CDR3 end falls 3 residues outside the read, so it is completed with the germline J gene. The V and J genes are TRBV29-1 and TRBJ1-6; TRBD1 might be the D (5 bases). The CDR3 extends over 15 amino acids. Germline CDR1 SQVTM, CDR2 ANQGSEA. With 5 bases removed from V and 9 bases from J, the gap between germline ends came to 20 bases. The covered CDR3 bases are TGCAGCGTTAAGGACCGGGACTCGTCCCTTTCACCC. Encoded protein: CSVKDRDSSLSP. The full CDR3 protein reads CSVKDRDSSLSPLHF.

In its sample, this clone was seen a few times. The read halts 3 residues ahead of the CDR3 end, with the missing end drawn from the germline J gene. The V gene is TRBV7-2, the J gene TRBJ1-3, with D maybe TRBD1 (5 bases). This CDR3 comprises 13 residues. The ends were cut back, 1 base at V and 4 bases at J, with 5 bases in the middle. Germline loops: CDR1 SGHTA, CDR2 FQGNSA. CDR3 protein: CASSLGQGNTIYF. The covered CDR3 bases are TGTGCCAGCAGCTTAGGACAGGGAAACACC.

Worth noting for this clone: The sequenced fragment ends 3 residues before the CDR3 boundary, so the rest is inferred from the germline J gene. This sequence joins TRBV7-9 and TRBJ1-3; D unclear. V was shortened by 5 bases and J by 4 bases, with 6 bases between the two germline ends. Looked up from germline, CDR1 is SEHNR and CDR2 is FQNEAQ (reference sequence). CDR3 length: 12 amino acids. The sequenced CDR3 bases are TGTGCCAGCAGCCAGGAGGGAAACACC. Amino acid sequence: CASSQEGNT. The full CDR3 protein reads CASSQEGNTIYF.

This clone was observed many times. The CDR3 end lies 3 residues beyond the end of the read and is filled in from the germline J gene. The genes are TRBV10-3 and TRBJ2-1; weak D call: TRBD2 (6 bases). The CDR3 is 16 residues long. Deletions cut 3 bases from V and 0 bases from J, with 12 bases between. Germline-derived CDR1 and CDR2 are ENHRY and SYGVKD. CDR3 bases read: TGTGCCATCAGTGATTATGCACTAGCCTCCTACAATGAG. Its translation is CAISDYALASYNE. The whole CDR3 protein is CAISDYALASYNEQFF.

A remark on this clone: The CDR3 goes on 3 residues after the read ends, and that part is filled in from the germline J gene. The V and J genes are TRBV18 and TRBJ1-5; D is unclear. Trimming took off 3 bases at V and 3 bases at J, with 9 bases between the two ends. Per the germline V gene, CDR1 is KGHSH and CDR2 is LQKENI. This CDR3 region has 14 residues. The covered CDR3 bases are TGTGCCAGCTCACCGAGACACTCCAATCAGCCC. Residues: CASSPRHSNQP. The whole CDR3 region reads CASSPRHSNQPQHF.